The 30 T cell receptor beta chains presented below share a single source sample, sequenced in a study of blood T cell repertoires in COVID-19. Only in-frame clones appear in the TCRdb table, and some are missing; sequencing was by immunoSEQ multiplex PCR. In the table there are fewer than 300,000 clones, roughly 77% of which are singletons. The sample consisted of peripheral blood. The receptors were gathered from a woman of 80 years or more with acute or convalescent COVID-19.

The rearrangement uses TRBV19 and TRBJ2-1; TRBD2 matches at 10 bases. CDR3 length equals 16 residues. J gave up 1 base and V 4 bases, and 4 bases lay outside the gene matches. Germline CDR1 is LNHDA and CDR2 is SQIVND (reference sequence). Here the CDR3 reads CASSTPSGGSYNEQFF. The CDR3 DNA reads TGTGCCAGTAGTACCCCTAGCGGGGGTTCCTACAATGAGCAGTTCTTC.

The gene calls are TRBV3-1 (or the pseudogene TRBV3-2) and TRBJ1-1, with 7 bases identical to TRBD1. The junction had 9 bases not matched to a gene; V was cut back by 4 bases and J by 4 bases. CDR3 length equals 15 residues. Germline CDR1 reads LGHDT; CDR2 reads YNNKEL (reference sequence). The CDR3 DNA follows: TGTGCCAGCAGCCGGCATGGAGGGGGCGGCACTGAAGCTTTCTTT. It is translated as CASSRHGGGGTEAFF.

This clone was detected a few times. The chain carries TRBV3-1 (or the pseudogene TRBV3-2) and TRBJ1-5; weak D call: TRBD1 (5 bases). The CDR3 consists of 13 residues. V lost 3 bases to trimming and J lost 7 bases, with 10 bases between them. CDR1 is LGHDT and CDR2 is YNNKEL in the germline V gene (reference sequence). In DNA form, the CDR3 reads TGTGCCAGCAGCCAGCGGGGGGGACAGCCCCAGCATTTT. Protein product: CASSQRGGQPQHF.

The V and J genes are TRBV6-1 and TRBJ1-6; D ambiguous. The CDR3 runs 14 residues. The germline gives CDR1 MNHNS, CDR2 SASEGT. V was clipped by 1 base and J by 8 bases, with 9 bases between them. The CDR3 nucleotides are TGTGCCAGCAGTGAAGTGATCCGGGATTCACCCCTCCACTTT. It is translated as CASSEVIRDSPLHF.

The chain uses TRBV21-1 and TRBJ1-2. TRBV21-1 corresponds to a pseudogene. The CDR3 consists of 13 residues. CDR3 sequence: CASSKVGGYGYTF. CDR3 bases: TGTGCCAGCAGCAAAGTAGGCGGCTATGGCTACACCTTC.

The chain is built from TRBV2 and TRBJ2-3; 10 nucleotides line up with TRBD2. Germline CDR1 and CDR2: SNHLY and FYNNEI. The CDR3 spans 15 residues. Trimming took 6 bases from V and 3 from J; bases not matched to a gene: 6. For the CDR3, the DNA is TGTGCCAGCAGCGGGGGGACTAGCGTTACAGATACGCAGTATTTT. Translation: CASSGGTSVTDTQYF. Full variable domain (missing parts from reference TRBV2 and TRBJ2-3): EPEVTQTPSHQVTQMGQEVILRCVPISNHLYFYWYRQILGQKVEFLVSFYNNEISEKSEIFDDQFSVERPDGSNFTLKIRSTKLEDSAMYFCASSGGTSVTDTQYFGPGTRLTVL.

The CDR3 DNA reads as TGTGCCAGCAGTGAAGCGGGGAGGGAGGGTCAGCCCCAGCATTTT. Its translation is CASSEAGREGQPQHF. V usage is TRBV2 and J usage is TRBJ1-5; no clear D. Per the germline V gene, CDR1 is SNHLY and CDR2 is FYNNEI. V lost 0 bases and J 6 bases, leaving 12 bases between the germline ends. The CDR3 runs to 15 residues.

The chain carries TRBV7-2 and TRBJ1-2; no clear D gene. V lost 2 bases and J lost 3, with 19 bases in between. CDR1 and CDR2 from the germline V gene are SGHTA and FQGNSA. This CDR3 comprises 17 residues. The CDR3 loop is CASSLRSWAAGDYGYTF. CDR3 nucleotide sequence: TGTGCCAGCAGCTTAAGGTCGTGGGCTGCGGGAGACTATGGCTACACCTTC.

The CDR3 nucleotides are TGTGCCAGCAACAGGGAAAGTTCTGGCTACACCTTC. Amino acid sequence: CASNRESSGYTF. This chain joins TRBV12-3 or TRBV12-4 and TRBJ1-2; D possibly corresponds to TRBD1 (6 bases). Trimming took off 7 bases at V and 7 bases at J, with 13 bases between the two ends. The CDR3 is 12 residues long.

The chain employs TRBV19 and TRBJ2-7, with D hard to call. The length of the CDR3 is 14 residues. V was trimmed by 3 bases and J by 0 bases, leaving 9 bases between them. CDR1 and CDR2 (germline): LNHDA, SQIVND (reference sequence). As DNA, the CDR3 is TGTGCCAGTAGTATCGGCAGGCGCTCCTACGAGCAGTACTTC. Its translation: CASSIGRRSYEQYF.

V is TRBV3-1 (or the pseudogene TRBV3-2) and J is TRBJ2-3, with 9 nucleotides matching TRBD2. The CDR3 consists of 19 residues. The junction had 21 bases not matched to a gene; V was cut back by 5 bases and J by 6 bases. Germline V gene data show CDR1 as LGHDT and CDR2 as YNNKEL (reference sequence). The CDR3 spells CASSSPRHLGGRARDTQYF. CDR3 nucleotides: TGTGCCAGCAGCTCCCCGCGGCACCTCGGCGGGAGGGCCAGGGATACGCAGTATTTT.

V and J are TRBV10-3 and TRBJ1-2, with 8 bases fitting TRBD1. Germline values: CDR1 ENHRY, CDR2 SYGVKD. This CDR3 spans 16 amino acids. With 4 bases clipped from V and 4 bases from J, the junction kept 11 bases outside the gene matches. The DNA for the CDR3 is TGTGCCATCAGTGGGGACAGGAGAGCCCCCCTCTATGGCTACACCTTC. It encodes CAISGDRRAPLYGYTF.

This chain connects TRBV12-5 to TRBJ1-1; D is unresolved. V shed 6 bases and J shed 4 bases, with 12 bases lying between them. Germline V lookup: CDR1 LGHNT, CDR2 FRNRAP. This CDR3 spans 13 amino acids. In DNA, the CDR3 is TGTGCTAGTGGCCCCACTCCAGGCACTGAAGCTTTCTTT. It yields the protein CASGPTPGTEAFF.

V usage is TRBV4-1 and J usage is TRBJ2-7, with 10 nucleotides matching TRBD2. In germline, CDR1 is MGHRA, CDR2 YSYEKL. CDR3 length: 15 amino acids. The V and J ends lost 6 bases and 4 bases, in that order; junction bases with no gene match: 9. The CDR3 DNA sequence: TGCGCCAGCAGGGTAGGGCTAGCGGGAGAGTACGAGCAGTACTTC. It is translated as CASRVGLAGEYEQYF.

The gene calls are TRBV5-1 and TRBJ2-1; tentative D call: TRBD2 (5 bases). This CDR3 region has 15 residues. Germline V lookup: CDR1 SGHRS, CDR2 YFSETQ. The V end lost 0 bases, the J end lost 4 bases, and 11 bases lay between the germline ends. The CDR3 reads CASSLATTPYNEQFF. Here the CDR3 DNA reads TGCGCCAGCAGCTTGGCGACTACTCCTTACAATGAGCAGTTCTTC.

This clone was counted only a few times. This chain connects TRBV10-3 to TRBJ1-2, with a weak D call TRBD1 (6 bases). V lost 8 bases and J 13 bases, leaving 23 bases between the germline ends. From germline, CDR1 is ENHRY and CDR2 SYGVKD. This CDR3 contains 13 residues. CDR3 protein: CAISRGPPSYLTF. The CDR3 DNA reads TGTGCCATCTCGCGGGGGCCCCCCTCTTATCTCACCTTC.

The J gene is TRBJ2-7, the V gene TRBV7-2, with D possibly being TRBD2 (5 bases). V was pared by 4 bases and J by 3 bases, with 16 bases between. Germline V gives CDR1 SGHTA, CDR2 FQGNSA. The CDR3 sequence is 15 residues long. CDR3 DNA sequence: TGTGCCAGCAGCTCATCCGGCGGGCAGGTCTACGAGCAGTACTTC. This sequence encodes CASSSSGGQVYEQYF.

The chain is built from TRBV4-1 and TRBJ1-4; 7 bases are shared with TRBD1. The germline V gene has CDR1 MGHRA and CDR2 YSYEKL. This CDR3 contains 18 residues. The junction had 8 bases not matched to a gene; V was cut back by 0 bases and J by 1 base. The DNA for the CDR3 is TGCGCCAGCAGCCAAGAAAACAGGGGAGCGGTAACTAATGAAAAACTGTTTTTT. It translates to CASSQENRGAVTNEKLFF.

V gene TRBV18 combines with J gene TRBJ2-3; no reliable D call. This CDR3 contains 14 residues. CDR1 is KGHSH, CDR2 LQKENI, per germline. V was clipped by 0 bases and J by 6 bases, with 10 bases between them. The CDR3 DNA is TGTGCCAGCTCACCACCCATGGCCCCGGATACGCAGTATTTT. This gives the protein CASSPPMAPDTQYF.

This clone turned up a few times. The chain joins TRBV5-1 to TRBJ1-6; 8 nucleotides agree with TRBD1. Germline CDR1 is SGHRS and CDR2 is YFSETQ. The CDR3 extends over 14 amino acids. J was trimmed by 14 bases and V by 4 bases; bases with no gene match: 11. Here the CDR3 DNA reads TGCGCCAGCAGCACCGGACAGGGCAAAGCGGCCCTCCACTTT. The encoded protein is CASSTGQGKAALHF.

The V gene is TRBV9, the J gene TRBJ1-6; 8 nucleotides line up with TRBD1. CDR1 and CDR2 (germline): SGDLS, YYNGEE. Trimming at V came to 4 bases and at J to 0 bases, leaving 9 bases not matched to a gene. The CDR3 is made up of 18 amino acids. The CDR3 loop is CASSPGDRLSSYNSPLHF. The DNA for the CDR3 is TGTGCCAGCAGCCCCGGGGACAGGCTAAGCTCCTATAATTCACCCCTCCACTTT.

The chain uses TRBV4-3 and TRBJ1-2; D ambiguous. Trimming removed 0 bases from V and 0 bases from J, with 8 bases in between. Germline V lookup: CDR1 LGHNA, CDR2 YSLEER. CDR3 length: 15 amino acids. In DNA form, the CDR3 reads TGCGCCAGCAGCCAAGACTGGGCGTCTAACTATGGCTACACCTTC. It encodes CASSQDWASNYGYTF.

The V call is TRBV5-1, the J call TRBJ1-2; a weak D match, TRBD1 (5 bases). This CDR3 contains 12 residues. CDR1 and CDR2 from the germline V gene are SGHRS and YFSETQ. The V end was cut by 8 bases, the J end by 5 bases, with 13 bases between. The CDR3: CASSGTHYGYTF. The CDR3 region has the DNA TGCGCCAGTAGCGGGACTCATTATGGCTACACCTTC.

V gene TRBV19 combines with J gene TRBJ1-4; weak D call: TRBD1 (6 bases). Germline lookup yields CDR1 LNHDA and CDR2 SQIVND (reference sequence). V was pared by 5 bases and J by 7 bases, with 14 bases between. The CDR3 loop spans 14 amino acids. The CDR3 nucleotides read TGTGCCAGTAGTCCCGGGGGGCTGGGTGAAAAACTGTTTTTT. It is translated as CASSPGGLGEKLFF.

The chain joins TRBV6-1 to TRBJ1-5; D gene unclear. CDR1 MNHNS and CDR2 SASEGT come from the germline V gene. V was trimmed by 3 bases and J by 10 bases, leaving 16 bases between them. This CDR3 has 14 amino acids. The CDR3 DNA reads TGTGCCAGCAGTGATAATCGGGCCCGGGGACCCCAGCATTTT. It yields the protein CASSDNRARGPQHF.

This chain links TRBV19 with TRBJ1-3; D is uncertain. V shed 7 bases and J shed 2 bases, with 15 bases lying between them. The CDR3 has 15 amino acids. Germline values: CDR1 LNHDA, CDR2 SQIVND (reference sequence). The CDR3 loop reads CASTETRLAGNTIYF. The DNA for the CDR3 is TGTGCCAGTACCGAAACTAGACTGGCTGGAAACACCATATATTTT.

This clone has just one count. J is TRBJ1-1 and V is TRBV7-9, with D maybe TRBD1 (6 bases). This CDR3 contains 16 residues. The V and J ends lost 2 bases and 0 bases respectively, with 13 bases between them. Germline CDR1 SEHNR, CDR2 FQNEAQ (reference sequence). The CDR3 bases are TGTGCCAGCAGCTTAACTCCACAGGGAGTGAACACTGAAGCTTTCTTT. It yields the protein CASSLTPQGVNTEAFF.

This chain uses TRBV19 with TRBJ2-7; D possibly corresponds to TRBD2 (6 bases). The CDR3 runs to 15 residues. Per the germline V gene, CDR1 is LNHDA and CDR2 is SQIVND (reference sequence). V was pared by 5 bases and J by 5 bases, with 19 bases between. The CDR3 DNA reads TGTGCCAGTAGTCCCGGAACTAGCAGTATCCACGAGCAGTACTTC. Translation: CASSPGTSSIHEQYF.

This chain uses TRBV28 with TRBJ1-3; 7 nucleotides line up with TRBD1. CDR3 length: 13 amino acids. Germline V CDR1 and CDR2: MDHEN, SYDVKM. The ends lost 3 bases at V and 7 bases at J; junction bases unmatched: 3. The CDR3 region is CASSLVQGNTIYF. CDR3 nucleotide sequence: TGTGCCAGCAGTTTGGTACAGGGGAACACCATATATTTT.

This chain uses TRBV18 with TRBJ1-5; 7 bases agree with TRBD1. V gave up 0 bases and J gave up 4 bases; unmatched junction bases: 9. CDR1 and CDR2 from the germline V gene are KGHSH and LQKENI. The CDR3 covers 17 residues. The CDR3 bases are TGTGCCAGCTCACCACCTCACGCCGGGACAGATAATCAGCCCCAGCATTTT. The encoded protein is CASSPPHAGTDNQPQHF.